These 10 T cell receptor beta chains came from one sample sequenced in a study of patients and donors after allogeneic stem cell transplantation. MiXCR, run by TCRdb on the RT-PCR reads, gives a single entry per CDR3 protein. Of hundreds of thousands of distinct CDR3 sequences listed, 15% to 20% are singletons. What was sequenced was blood, either unsorted or a sorted T cell fraction (not recorded which). The origin of the receptors is a human donor who was either an allogeneic HSCT recipient or a stem cell or donor lymphocyte infusion donor (not recorded which). It is not recorded whose cells these are; they may come from a transplant donor.

The chain carries TRBV11-3 and TRBJ1-1; TRBD1 matches 7 bases. This CDR3 region has 12 residues. In germline, CDR1 is SGHNT, CDR2 YENEEA. J lost 7 bases, V lost 5 bases, and 4 bases had no gene match. The CDR3 DNA reads as TGTGCCAGCAGCCAACAGGGGCTTGAAGCTTTCTTT. As protein: CASSQQGLEAFF.

This clonotype was seen a few times. V and J are TRBV20-1 and TRBJ2-7; TRBD2 matches 14 bases. Per the germline V gene, CDR1 is DFQATT and CDR2 is SNEGSKA (reference sequence). The CDR3 length is 14 residues. J was trimmed by 3 bases and V by 6 bases; bases with no gene match: 4. CDR3 coding DNA: TGCAGTGCAACCGGGACTAGCGGGAGCTACGAGCAGTACTTC. Translating gives CSATGTSGSYEQYF.

This clonotype was seen a handful of times. The CDR3, as DNA: TGCGCCAGCAGCTTGGTGTTAGCGGAGGATGAGCAGTTCTTC. Amino acids: CASSLVLAEDEQFF. V usage is TRBV5-1 and J usage is TRBJ2-1; tentatively, D is TRBD2 (6 bases). CDR1 and CDR2 (germline): SGHRS, YFSETQ. Trimming removed 0 bases at V and 8 bases at J, with 12 bases between. CDR3 length: 14 amino acids.

This clonotype was seen ten or more times. The V call is TRBV7-8, the J call TRBJ2-7; 10 bases agree with TRBD1. The CDR3 loop spans 15 amino acids. J gave up 6 bases and V 4 bases, and 9 bases lay outside the gene matches. Germline V gives CDR1 SGHVS, CDR2 FQNEAQ. CDR3 region: CASSSTGTGVGEQYF. CDR3 nucleotide sequence: TGTGCCAGCAGCTCCACCGGGACAGGGGTGGGCGAGCAGTACTTC.

Only a few counts were recorded for this clonotype. The genes are TRBV18 and TRBJ1-2; 10 nucleotides line up with TRBD1. V lost 0 bases, J lost 2 bases, and 6 bases stayed unmatched. CDR3 length: 17 residues. The germline gives CDR1 KGHSH, CDR2 LQKENI. CDR3 coding DNA: TGTGCCAGCTCACCACCGGGGACAGGGGAACCCAACTATGGCTACACCTTC. Translation: CASSPPGTGEPNYGYTF.

This clonotype was seen a handful of times. This sequence joins TRBV7-9 and TRBJ2-7, with 7 bases identical to TRBD1. The V gene's germline CDR1 is SEHNR and CDR2 FQNEAQ (reference sequence). J was trimmed by 0 bases and V by 3 bases; bases with no gene match: 11. This CDR3 has 17 residues. The CDR3 loop is CASSFMTGTAISYEQYF. The CDR3 DNA follows: TGTGCCAGCAGCTTTATGACCGGGACAGCCATCTCCTACGAGCAGTACTTC.

This rearrangement joins TRBV7-2 to TRBJ1-6, with D perhaps matching TRBD1 (6 bases). CDR3 length equals 16 residues. Per germline, CDR1 SGHTA and CDR2 FQGNSA. V dropped 4 bases and J dropped 5 bases, with 15 bases sitting between them. The CDR3 spells CASSWTATKHNSPLHF. CDR3 sequence (DNA): TGTGCCAGCAGCTGGACAGCAACTAAACATAATTCACCCCTCCACTTT.

The chain uses TRBV12-3 or TRBV12-4 and TRBJ2-7; possible D gene TRBD2, 5 bases. This CDR3 contains 17 residues. The V end lost 6 bases, the J end lost 2 bases, and 23 bases lay between the germline ends. CDR3 coding DNA: TGTGCCAGCAGCCTCCCTTTGGAAGGGAGAAGGACCTACGAGCAGTACTTC. The encoded protein is CASSLPLEGRRTYEQYF.

This clonotype was detected many times. This rearrangement joins TRBV16 to TRBJ1-1; D is possibly TRBD1 (6 bases). The CDR3 contains 14 residues. Germline CDR1 KGHSY, CDR2 FQNENV. Trimming took 0 bases from V and 6 from J, leaving 11 bases between them. CDR3 sequence (DNA): TGTGCCAGCAGCCAATCGATGGCAGGGGCTGAAGCTTTCTTT. It codes for CASSQSMAGAEAFF.

The chain employs TRBV20-1 and TRBJ2-4, with D possibly matching TRBD1 (7 bases). Looked up from germline, CDR1 is DFQATT and CDR2 is SNEGSKA (reference sequence). The CDR3 spans 13 residues. The V gene lost 6 bases and the J gene lost 3 bases, with 12 bases spanning the gap. Here the CDR3 DNA reads TGCAGTGCGTCCAGGGGGGTCAAAAACATTCAGTACTTC. Its protein product is CSASRGVKNIQYF.